Listed below are T cell receptor beta chains from one sample, sequenced in a study of T cell repertoires in cytomegalovirus infection. Their antigen targets remain unknown. TCRdb re-called the reads with MiXCR, one entry per CDR3 protein. The sample records roughly 200,000 distinct CDR3 sequences, approximately 38% being singletons. Sample: CD8+ T cells from cultured PBMCs, taken from culture after CMV antigen stimulation. The receptors derive from a human donor in good health (CMV status not recorded). Some clones in this sample may be carry-over from other donors' samples. CDR3s include the opening cysteine and the closing phenylalanine or tryptophan. A D gene is named only where the DNA matches it firmly. Some rows have no size entry. The others give once, few or many, or a class for an expanded clone.

>TRBJ1-1|.|TRBV10-3|once
CAISEKGRAEAFF
TGTGCCATCAGTGAGAAGGGGCGCGCGGAAGCTTTCTTT
>TRBJ1-1|.|TRBV20-1|few
CSAGGRTVMNTEAFF
TGCAGTGCTGGGGGCCGGACAGTCATGAACACTGAAGCTTTCTTT
>TRBJ1-2|TRBD1|TRBV27|.
CASREGGLGYTF
TGTGCCAGCAGAGAAGGGGGCCTTGGCTACACCTTC
>TRBJ2-5|.|TRBV7-6|few
CASSPPRGVQETQYF
TGTGCCAGCAGCCCCCCCCGAGGGGTTCAAGAGACCCAGTACTTC
>TRBJ2-1|TRBD2|TRBV7-6|many
CASSSSLAGGAINEQFF
TGTGCCAGCAGCTCCAGTCTTGCGGGGGGGGCAATCAATGAGCAGTTCTTC
>TRBJ1-3|TRBD1|TRBV4-1|.
CASSQVQGAGNTIYF
TGCGCCAGCAGCCAAGTACAGGGGGCTGGAAACACCATATATTTT
>TRBJ1-5|.|TRBV6-1|few
CASSERGANQPQHF
TGTGCCAGCAGTGAGAGGGGCGCGAATCAGCCCCAGCATTTT
>TRBJ2-7|.|TRBV2|.
CASSEGRALSYEQYF
TGTGCCAGCAGTGAGGGCAGGGCGCTATCCTACGAGCAGTACTTC
>TRBJ2-3|.|TRBV7-6|few
CASSLGEPTDTQYF
TGTGCCAGCAGCTTAGGGGAACCCACAGATACGCAGTATTTT
>TRBJ2-3|.|TRBV7-2|.
CASSLAWSNWDTQYF
TGTGCCAGCAGCTTAGCTTGGTCGAATTGGGATACGCAGTATTTT
>TRBJ1-5|.|TRBV7-6|few
CASSLGAGVGQPQHF
TGTGCCAGCAGCTTAGGAGCAGGAGTCGGTCAGCCCCAGCATTTT
>TRBJ2-7|.|TRBV20-1|few
CSARTAKDYEQYF
TGCAGTGCCCGGACAGCGAAGGACTACGAGCAGTACTTC
>TRBJ2-1|TRBD2|TRBV20-1|.
CSARDRAGGITSYNEQFF
TGCAGTGCTAGAGATAGAGCGGGAGGGATAACCTCCTACAATGAGCAGTTCTTC
>TRBJ1-1|.|TRBV6-1|.
CTSSEEAGGEAFF
TGTACCAGCAGTGAAGAAGCAGGCGGAGAAGCTTTCTTT
>TRBJ2-1|.|TRBV11-2|.
CASSLGTGEQFF
TGTGCCAGCAGCTTAGGGACGGGAGAGCAGTTCTTC
>TRBJ1-2|.|TRBV12-3/TRBV12-4|.
CASSPRPGQVYTF
TGTGCCAGCAGTCCCAGGCCCGGCCAAGTCTACACCTTC
>TRBJ2-5|TRBD2|TRBV14|few
CASSSRGATSGIETQYF
TGTGCCAGCAGCTCCCGAGGCGCGACTAGCGGAATCGAGACCCAGTACTTC
>TRBJ2-7|TRBD1|TRBV25-1|few
CASTESGGFFEQYF
TGTGCCAGCACTGAATCAGGGGGCTTCTTCGAGCAGTACTTC
>TRBJ2-1|TRBD2|TRBV27|.
CASSLISGIGNEQFF
TGTGCCAGCAGTTTAATTAGCGGGATAGGCAATGAGCAGTTCTTC
>TRBJ2-3|TRBD2|TRBV14|.
CASSQEASGGHLWTTDTQYF
TGTGCCAGCAGCCAAGAGGCTAGCGGGGGCCACCTCTGGACCACAGATACGCAGTATTTT
>TRBJ1-4|.|TRBV7-6|few
CASSPRGRSEKLFF
TGTGCCAGCAGCCCCCGAGGGAGGAGCGAAAAACTGTTTTTT
>TRBJ2-7|TRBD2|TRBV5-3|.
CASSLKREASYEQYF
TGTGCCAGCAGCTTAAAGCGGGAGGCCTCCTACGAGCAGTACTTC
>TRBJ1-2|.|TRBV9|.
CASSVAQENYGYTF
TGTGCCAGCAGCGTAGCCCAGGAAAACTATGGCTACACCTTC
>TRBJ1-5|TRBD1|TRBV7-9|.
CASSLGGQGTDQPQHF
TGTGCCAGCAGCTTAGGCGGACAGGGGACGGATCAGCCCCAGCATTTT
>TRBJ1-2|.|TRBV11-2|few
CASSLDWGDMVLDYGYTF
TGTGCCAGCAGCTTAGATTGGGGGGATATGGTTCTGGACTATGGCTACACCTTC
>TRBJ1-2|.|TRBV29-1|.
CSVEDRRQGYYGYTF
TGCAGCGTTGAAGATCGGCGGCAGGGGTACTATGGCTACACCTTC
>TRBJ2-3|.|TRBV7-3|many
CASSSGGTDTQYF
TGTGCCAGCAGCTCCGGTGGAACAGATACGCAGTATTTT
>TRBJ2-1|.|TRBV5-8|.
CALHLLNEQFF
TGTGCCCTTCATCTACTCAATGAGCAGTTCTTC
>TRBJ2-1|TRBD2|TRBV20-1|few
CSAKGGSSGRAHEQFF
TGCAGTGCTAAGGGTGGGAGTAGCGGGAGGGCCCATGAGCAGTTCTTC
>TRBJ1-1|.|TRBV4-2|few
CASRTRTVNTEAFF
TGTGCCAGCAGGACAAGGACAGTGAACACTGAAGCTTTCTTT
>TRBJ2-7|.|TRBV7-6|few
CASSLGDSRYEQYF
TGTGCCAGCAGCTTAGGTGACTCCCGCTACGAGCAGTACTTC
>TRBJ2-3|.|TRBV28|.
CASSLFSSVTDTQYF
TGTGCCAGCAGTTTATTTTCTAGCGTCACAGATACGCAGTATTTT
>TRBJ2-7|TRBD2|TRBV27|.
CASSPRLAGYEQYF
TGTGCCAGCAGTCCGCGACTAGCGGGCTACGAGCAGTACTTC